The sequence of this T cell receptor (beta chain) was determined in a study of shared clonotypes between healthy human individuals. The V and J ends lost 1 base and 4 bases respectively, with 10 bases between them. The length of the CDR3 is 14 residues. In germline, CDR1 is SGHVS, CDR2 FNYEAQ. This table comes from immunoSEQ multiplex PCR, and its TCRdb copy is limited to in-frame clones, with some not included. The table shows about 750,000 clones, with 80% to 95% occurring only once. CD45RO-negative CD8 cells positively selected for CCR7 made up the naive population, which excluded terminally differentiated effector memory CD45RA+ cells.

The chain is built from TRBV7-6 and TRBJ1-1, with TRBD1 as a possible D gene (6 bases). The receptor was isolated from a man younger than 40 in good health. Input material: naive CD8+ T cells sorted from blood. Here the CDR3 DNA reads TGTGCCAGCAGCTTAGGGGGGCCCAGCACTGAAGCTTTCTTT. Its protein is CASSLGGPSTEAFF.